The 2 T cell receptor beta chains below all came from one sample that was sequenced in a study of early T cells in non-severe SARS-CoV-2 infection. TCRdb ran MiXCR on the 5' RACE reads and lists one entry per CDR3 protein. Found here are tens of thousands of distinct CDR3 sequences, about 5% of them singletons; the top ten hold about 7%. The sequenced sample was whole blood, obtained at baseline. The receptor set was obtained from an adult who was a healthcare worker with PCR-confirmed SARS-CoV-2 infection or an uninfected control (not recorded which).

This clonotype appeared a few times. The chain uses TRBV3-1 and TRBJ2-7, with D possibly being TRBD2 (5 bases). Germline assignment: CDR1 LGHDT and CDR2 YNNKEL (reference sequence). This CDR3 region has 14 residues. The V gene lost 4 bases and the J gene lost 3 bases, with 13 bases spanning the gap. The CDR3 reads CASSLRRSGYEQYF. CDR3 DNA sequence: TGTGCCAGCAGCCTCCGTAGGAGCGGCTACGAGCAGTACTTC.

This clonotype was observed a handful of times. The chain carries TRBV29-1 and TRBJ1-1, with no clear D. Germline V lookup: CDR1 SQVTM, CDR2 ANQGSEA. V was shortened by 4 bases and J by 5 bases, with 8 bases between the two germline ends. This CDR3 is built from 11 residues. The CDR3 sequence is CSVVRRTEAFF. CDR3 DNA sequence: TGCAGCGTTGTTAGAAGGACTGAAGCTTTCTTT.